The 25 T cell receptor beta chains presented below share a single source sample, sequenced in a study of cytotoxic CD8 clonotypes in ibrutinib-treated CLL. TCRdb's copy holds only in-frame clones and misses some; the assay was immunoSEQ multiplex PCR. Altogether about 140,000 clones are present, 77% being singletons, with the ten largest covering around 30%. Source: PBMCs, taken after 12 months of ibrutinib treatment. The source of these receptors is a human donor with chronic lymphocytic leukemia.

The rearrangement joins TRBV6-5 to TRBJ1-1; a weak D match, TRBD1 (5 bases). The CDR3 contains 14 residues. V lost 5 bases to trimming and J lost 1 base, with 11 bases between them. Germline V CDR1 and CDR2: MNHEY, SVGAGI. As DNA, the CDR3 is TGTGCCAGCAGTGATGCAGACAGGAACACTGAAGCTTTCTTT. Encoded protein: CASSDADRNTEAFF.

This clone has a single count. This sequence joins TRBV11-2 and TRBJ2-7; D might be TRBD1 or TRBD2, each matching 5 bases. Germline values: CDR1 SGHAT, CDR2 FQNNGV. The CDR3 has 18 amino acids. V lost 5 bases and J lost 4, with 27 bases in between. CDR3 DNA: TGTGCCAGCAGCCTCCAGATAACCAACCGGGGACGGGCGTACGAGCAGTACTTC. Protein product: CASSLQITNRGRAYEQYF.

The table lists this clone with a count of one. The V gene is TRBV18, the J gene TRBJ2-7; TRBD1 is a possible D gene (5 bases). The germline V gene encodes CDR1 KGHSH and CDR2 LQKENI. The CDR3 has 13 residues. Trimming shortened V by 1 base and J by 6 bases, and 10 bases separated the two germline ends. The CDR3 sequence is CASSPLRQTEQYF. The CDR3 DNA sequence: TGTGCCAGCTCACCACTTAGACAGACCGAGCAGTACTTC. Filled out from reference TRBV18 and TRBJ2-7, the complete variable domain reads NAGVMQNPRHLVRRRGQEARLRCSPMKGHSHVYWYRQLPEEGLKFMVYLQKENIIDESGMPKERFSAEFPKEGPSILRIQQVVRGDSAAYFCASSPLRQTEQYFGPGTRLTVT.

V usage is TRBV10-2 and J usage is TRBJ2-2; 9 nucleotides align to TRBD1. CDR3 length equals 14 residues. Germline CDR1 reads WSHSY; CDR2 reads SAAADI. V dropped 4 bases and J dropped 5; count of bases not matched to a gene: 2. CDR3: CASSGTGVTGELFF. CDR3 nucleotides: TGCGCCAGCAGTGGGACAGGGGTGACCGGGGAGCTGTTTTTT.

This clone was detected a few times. DNA of the CDR3: TGTGCCAGCAGTCGTAATCCGGGAAGGGGCACTGAAGCTTTCTTT. This translates into CASSRNPGRGTEAFF. V and J are TRBV7-3 and TRBJ1-1; perhaps TRBD1 as D (5 bases). CDR1 is SGHTA and CDR2 is FQGTGA in the germline V gene. The CDR3 has 15 amino acids. Trimming shortened V by 6 bases and J by 4 bases, and 18 bases separated the two germline ends.

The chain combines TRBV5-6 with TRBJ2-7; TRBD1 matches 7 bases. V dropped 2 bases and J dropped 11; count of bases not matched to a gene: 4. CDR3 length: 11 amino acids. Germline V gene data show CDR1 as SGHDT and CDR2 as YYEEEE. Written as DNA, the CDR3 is TGTGCCAGCAGCTTTGGGACAGAGGAGTACTTC. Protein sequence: CASSFGTEEYF.

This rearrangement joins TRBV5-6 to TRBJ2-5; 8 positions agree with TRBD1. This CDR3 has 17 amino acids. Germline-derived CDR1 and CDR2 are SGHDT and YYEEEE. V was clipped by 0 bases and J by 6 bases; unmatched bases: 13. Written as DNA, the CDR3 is TGTGCCAGCAGCTTGGCCCTCACCCCACAGGGGGGAAAGACCCAGTACTTC. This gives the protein CASSLALTPQGGKTQYF.

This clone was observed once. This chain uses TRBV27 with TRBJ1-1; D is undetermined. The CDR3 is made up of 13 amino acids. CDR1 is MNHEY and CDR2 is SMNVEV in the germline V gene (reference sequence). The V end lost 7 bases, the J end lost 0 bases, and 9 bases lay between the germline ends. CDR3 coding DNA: TGTGCCAGCAAAGGTCGGGTGAACACTGAAGCTTTCTTT. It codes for CASKGRVNTEAFF.

For the CDR3, the DNA is TGTGCCAGCAGTTTGGGACAGGGGCCTCTCCTACTGAGCGAGCAGTACTTC. Residues: CASSLGQGPLLLSEQYF. The gene calls are TRBV28 and TRBJ2-7, with 10 nucleotides matching TRBD1. Germline V CDR1 and CDR2: MDHEN, SYDVKM. This CDR3 comprises 17 residues. With V trimmed by 3 bases and J by 6 bases, 14 bases remained unmatched.

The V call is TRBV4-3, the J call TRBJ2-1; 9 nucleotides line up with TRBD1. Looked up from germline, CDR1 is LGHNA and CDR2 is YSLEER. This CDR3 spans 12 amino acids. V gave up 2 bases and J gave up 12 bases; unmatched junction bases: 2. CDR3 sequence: CASSQPGQGQFF. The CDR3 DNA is TGCGCCAGCAGCCAACCGGGACAGGGGCAGTTCTTC.

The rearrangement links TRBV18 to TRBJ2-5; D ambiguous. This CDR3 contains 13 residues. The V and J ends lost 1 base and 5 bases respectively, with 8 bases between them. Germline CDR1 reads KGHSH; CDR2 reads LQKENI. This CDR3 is CASSPQGSETQYF. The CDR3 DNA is TGTGCCAGCTCACCACAGGGATCGGAGACCCAGTACTTC. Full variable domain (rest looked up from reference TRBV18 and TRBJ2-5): NAGVMQNPRHLVRRRGQEARLRCSPMKGHSHVYWYRQLPEEGLKFMVYLQKENIIDESGMPKERFSAEFPKEGPSILRIQQVVRGDSAAYFCASSPQGSETQYFGPGTRLLVL.

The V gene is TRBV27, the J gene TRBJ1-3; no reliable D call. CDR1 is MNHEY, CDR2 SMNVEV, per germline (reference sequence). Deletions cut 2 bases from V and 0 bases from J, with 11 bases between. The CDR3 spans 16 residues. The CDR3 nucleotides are TGTGCCAGCAGTTTAACGGGCTTTAGCTCTGGAAACACCATATATTTT. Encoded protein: CASSLTGFSSGNTIYF.

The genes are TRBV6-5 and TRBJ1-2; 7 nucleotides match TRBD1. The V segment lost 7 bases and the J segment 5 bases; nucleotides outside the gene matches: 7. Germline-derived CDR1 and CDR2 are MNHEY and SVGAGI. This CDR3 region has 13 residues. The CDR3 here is CASTPTGKYGYTF. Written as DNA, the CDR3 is TGTGCCAGCACCCCGACAGGGAAATATGGCTACACCTTC.

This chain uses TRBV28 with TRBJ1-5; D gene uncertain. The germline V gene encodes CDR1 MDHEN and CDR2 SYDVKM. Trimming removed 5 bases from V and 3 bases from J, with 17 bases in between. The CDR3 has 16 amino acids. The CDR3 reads CASSILSISVNQPQHF. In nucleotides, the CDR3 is TGTGCCAGCAGTATTCTTTCGATATCTGTCAATCAGCCCCAGCATTTT.

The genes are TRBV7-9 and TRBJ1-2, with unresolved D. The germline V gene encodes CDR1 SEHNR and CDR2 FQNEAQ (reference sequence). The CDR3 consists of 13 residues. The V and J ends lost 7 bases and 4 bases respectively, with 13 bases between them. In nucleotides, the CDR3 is TGTGCCAGCACCATTACAGAGTCCTATGGCTACACCTTC. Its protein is CASTITESYGYTF.

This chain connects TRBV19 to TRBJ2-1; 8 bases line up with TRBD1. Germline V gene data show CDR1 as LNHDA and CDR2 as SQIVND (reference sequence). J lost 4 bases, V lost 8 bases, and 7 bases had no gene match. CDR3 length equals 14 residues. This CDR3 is CASGNRDRYNEQFF. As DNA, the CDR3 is TGTGCCAGTGGAAACCGGGACAGGTACAATGAGCAGTTCTTC.

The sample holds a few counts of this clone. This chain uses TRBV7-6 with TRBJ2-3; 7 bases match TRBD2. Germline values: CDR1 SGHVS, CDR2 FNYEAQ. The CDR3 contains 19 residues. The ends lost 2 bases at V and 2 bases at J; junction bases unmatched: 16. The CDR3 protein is CASSLIGFDPSGHTDTQYF. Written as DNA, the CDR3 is TGTGCCAGCAGCTTAATAGGTTTTGATCCTAGCGGTCACACAGATACGCAGTATTTT.

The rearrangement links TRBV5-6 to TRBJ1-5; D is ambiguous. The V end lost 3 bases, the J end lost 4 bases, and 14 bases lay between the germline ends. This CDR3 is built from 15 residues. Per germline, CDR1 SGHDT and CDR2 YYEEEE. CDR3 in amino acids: CASSSRVSGNQPQHF. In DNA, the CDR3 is TGTGCCAGCAGCTCTCGGGTCTCGGGGAATCAGCCCCAGCATTTT.

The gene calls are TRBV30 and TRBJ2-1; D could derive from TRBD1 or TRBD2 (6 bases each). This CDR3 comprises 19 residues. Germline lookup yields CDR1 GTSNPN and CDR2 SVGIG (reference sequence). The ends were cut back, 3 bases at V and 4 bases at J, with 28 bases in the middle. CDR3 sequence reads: CAWRKNLGRLGGAYNEQFF. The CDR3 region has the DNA TGTGCCTGGAGGAAAAACCTGGGAAGGTTGGGGGGCGCGTACAATGAGCAGTTCTTC.

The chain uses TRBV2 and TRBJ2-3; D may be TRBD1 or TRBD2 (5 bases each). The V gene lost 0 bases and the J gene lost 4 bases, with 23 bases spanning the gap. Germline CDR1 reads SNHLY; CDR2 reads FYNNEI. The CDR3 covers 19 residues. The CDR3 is CASSEATLLGEWSPDTQYF. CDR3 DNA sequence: TGTGCCAGCAGTGAAGCAACTCTCCTGGGGGAGTGGAGCCCAGATACGCAGTATTTT.

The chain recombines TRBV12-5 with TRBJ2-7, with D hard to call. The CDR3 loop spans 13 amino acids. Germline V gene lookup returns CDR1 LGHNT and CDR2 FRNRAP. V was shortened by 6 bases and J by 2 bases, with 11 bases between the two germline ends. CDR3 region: CASGSDGTYEQYF. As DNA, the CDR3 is TGTGCTAGTGGCTCGGACGGCACCTACGAGCAGTACTTC. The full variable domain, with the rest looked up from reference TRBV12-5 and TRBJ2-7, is DARVTQTPRHKVTEMGQEVTMRCQPILGHNTVFWYRQTMMQGLELLAYFRNRAPLDDSGMPKDRFSAEMPDATLATLKIQPSEPRDSAVYFCASGSDGTYEQYFGPGTRLTVT.

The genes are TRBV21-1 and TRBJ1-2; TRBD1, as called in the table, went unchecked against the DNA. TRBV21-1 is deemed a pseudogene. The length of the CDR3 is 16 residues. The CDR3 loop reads CASSKEAGQLNYGYTF. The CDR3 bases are TGTGCCAGCAGCAAAGAGGCGGGACAGTTAAACTATGGCTACACCTTC.

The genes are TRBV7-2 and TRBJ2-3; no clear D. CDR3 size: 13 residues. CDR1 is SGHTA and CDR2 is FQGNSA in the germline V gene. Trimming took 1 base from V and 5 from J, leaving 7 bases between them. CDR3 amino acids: CASSLGFIDTQYF. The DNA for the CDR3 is TGTGCCAGCAGCTTAGGGTTTATAGATACGCAGTATTTT.

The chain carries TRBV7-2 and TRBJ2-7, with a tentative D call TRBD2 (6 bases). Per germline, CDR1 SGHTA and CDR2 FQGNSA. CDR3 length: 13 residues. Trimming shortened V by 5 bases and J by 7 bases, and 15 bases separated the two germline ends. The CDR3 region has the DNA TGTGCCAGCAGCACCATGGGTGCGGGGGAGCAGTACTTC. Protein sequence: CASSTMGAGEQYF.

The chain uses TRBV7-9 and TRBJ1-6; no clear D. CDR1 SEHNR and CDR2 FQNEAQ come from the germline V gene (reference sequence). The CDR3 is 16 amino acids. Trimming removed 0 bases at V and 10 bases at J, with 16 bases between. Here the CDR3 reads CASSLAVLPAGSPLHF. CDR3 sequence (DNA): TGTGCCAGCAGCTTAGCGGTCCTCCCTGCAGGCTCACCCCTCCACTTT.